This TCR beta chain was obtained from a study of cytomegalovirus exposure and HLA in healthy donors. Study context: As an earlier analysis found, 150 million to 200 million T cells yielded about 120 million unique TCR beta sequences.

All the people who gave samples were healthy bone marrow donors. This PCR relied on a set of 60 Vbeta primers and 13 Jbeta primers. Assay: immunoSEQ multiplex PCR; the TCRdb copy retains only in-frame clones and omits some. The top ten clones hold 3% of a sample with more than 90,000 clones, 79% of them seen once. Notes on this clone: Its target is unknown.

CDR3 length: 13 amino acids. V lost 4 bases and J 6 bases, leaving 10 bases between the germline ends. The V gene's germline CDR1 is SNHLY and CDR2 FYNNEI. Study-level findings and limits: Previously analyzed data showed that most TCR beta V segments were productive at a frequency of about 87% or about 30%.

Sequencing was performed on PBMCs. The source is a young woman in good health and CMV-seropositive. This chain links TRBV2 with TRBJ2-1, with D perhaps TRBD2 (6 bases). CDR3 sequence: CASSGDSGNEQFF. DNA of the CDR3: TGTGCCAGCAGTGGGGACTCCGGCAATGAGCAGTTCTTC.